The 9 T cell receptor beta chains reported below all come from one sample, sequenced in a study of identical twins. TCRdb called the 5' RACE reads again in MiXCR, with one record for every CDR3 protein. In the table there are hundreds of thousands of distinct CDR3 sequences, around a sixth of which are singletons. The same sample was also studied in work on T cells expressing NK-cell markers.

Sample: PBMCs. The receptors derive from a woman between 18 and 29 years old in good health.

This clonotype was counted only a few times. The chain couples TRBV20-1 to TRBJ1-1, with D possibly TRBD1 on 5 matching bases. V lost 2 bases and J lost 5, with 15 bases in between. CDR3 size: 14 residues. The germline V gene has CDR1 DFQATT and CDR2 SNEGSKA (reference sequence). Here the CDR3 reads CSARFSGIITEAFF. The CDR3 nucleotides read TGCAGTGCTAGATTCTCAGGGATAATAACTGAAGCTTTCTTT.

This clonotype occurred many times. V and J are TRBV6-6 and TRBJ1-5; D is unresolved. Germline values: CDR1 MNHNY, CDR2 SVGAGI (reference sequence). V was clipped by 6 bases and J by 11 bases, with 17 bases between them. CDR3 length: 13 amino acids. CDR3 amino acids: CASSDPEFGTQHF. Here the CDR3 DNA reads TGTGCCAGCAGCGACCCCGAGTTTGGCACCCAGCATTTT.

This clonotype was detected only a few times. The chain is built from TRBV20-1 and TRBJ1-1, with 7 bases fitting TRBD1. In germline, CDR1 is DFQATT, CDR2 SNEGSKA (reference sequence). V lost 5 bases to trimming and J lost 0 bases; unmatched junction nucleotides: 6. This CDR3 is 14 amino acids long. For the CDR3, the DNA is TGCAGTGCTGGAGGACAGGTGCTGAACACTGAAGCTTTCTTT. The encoded protein is CSAGGQVLNTEAFF.

This clonotype came up a few times. The chain has TRBV29-1 and TRBJ2-1, with 8 bases matching TRBD2. Germline trimming cut 6 bases from V and 8 bases from J; bases unmatched to any gene: 9. Germline V gene data show CDR1 as SQVTM and CDR2 as ANQGSEA. CDR3 size: 13 residues. Here the CDR3 reads CSVSGSKNYEQFF. CDR3 DNA sequence: TGCAGCGTAAGCGGGAGTAAAAACTATGAGCAGTTCTTC.

The table lists this clonotype with many counts. The CDR3 loop reads CASSRGLAGGTDTQYF. DNA of the CDR3: TGTGCCAGCAGCCGGGGACTAGCGGGCGGGACAGATACGCAGTATTTT. V usage is TRBV6-1 and J usage is TRBJ2-3; 12 bases are a match to TRBD2. CDR1 is MNHNS, CDR2 SASEGT, per germline. The CDR3 runs 16 residues. J lost 3 bases, V lost 6 bases, and 7 bases had no gene match.

The rearrangement joins TRBV12-3 or TRBV12-4 to TRBJ2-2; 9 bases match TRBD1. This CDR3 region has 15 residues. With 4 bases clipped from V and 6 bases from J, the junction kept 6 bases outside the gene matches. CDR3 protein: CASSSDRGLPGELFF. DNA of the CDR3: TGTGCCAGCAGTTCCGACAGGGGGTTGCCCGGGGAGCTGTTTTTT.

The chain employs TRBV7-2 and TRBJ2-1, with 8 bases fitting TRBD2. The germline CDR1 and CDR2 sequences are SGHTA and FQGNSA. The CDR3 runs to 15 residues. The ends lost 5 bases at V and 2 bases at J; junction bases unmatched: 5. The CDR3 here is CASSRLAPTYNEQFF. The CDR3 coding sequence is TGTGCCAGCAGCAGACTAGCGCCTACCTACAATGAGCAGTTCTTC.

This clonotype occurred a few times. The CDR3: CASSESLAGYNEQFF. The CDR3 nucleotides are TGTGCCAGCAGTGAATCATTAGCGGGATACAATGAGCAGTTCTTC. This chain connects TRBV6-1 to TRBJ2-1; the match to TRBD2 covers 8 bases. Trimming took 2 bases from V and 4 from J; bases not matched to a gene: 4. Germline V lookup: CDR1 MNHNS, CDR2 SASEGT. The CDR3 runs 15 residues.

The sample holds many counts of this clonotype. The CDR3 DNA reads TGCAGTGCTAGACTAGCGGGAGCTAATGAGCAGTTCTTC. The encoded protein is CSARLAGANEQFF. The chain is built from TRBV20-1 and TRBJ2-1; TRBD2 aligns across 10 bases. There are 13 residues in the CDR3. The germline V gene has CDR1 DFQATT and CDR2 SNEGSKA (reference sequence). J lost 7 bases, V lost 2 bases, and 2 bases had no gene match.